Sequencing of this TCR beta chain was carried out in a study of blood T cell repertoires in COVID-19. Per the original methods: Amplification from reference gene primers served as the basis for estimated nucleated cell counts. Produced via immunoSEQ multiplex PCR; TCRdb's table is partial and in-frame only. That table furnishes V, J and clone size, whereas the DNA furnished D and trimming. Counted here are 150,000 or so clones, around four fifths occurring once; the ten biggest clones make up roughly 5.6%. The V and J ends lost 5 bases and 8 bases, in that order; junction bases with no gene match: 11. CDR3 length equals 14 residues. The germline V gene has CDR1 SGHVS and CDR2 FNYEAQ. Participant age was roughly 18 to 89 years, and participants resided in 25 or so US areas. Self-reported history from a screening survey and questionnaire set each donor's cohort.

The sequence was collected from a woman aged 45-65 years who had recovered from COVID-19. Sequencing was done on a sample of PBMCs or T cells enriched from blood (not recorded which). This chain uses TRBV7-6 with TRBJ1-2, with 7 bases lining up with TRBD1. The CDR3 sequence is CASSPDRVHVGYTF. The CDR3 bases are TGTGCCAGCAGCCCTGACAGGGTTCATGTCGGCTACACCTTC.